The T cell receptor beta chain under discussion was sequenced for a study of low-dose radiotherapy and immunotherapy resistance in tumors. Study overall: Radiation delivery to Cohort 1 consisted of 0.5 Gy per fraction every 2 weeks, summing to 6.5 Gy.

Sample time point: before trial treatment. Each donor was administered nivolumab, ipilimumab, aspirin, low-dose cyclophosphamide and low-dose radiotherapy. The CDR3 spans 14 residues. The germline gives CDR1 SGDLS, CDR2 YYNGEE. The germline V and J ends were trimmed by 0 bases and 4 bases, with 10 bases remaining between them. Alpha and beta chains were covered, as first-strand cDNA relied on TRAV- and TRBV-specific primers. A constant-region primer paired with the V-primer adapter amplified TCRs over about 19 PCR cycles. TCRdb re-analysed the reads in MiXCR, keeping a single row per CDR3 protein. The sample shows approximately 89,000 distinct CDR3 sequences, approximately 17% of them seen only once.

This chain links TRBV9 with TRBJ1-2, with D possibly TRBD1 on 5 matching bases. The sequence was collected from a male donor with prostate cancer. The sequenced sample was PBMCs, obtained before treatment. The CDR3 DNA reads TGTGCCAGCAGCGTAGCCCAGGGAACCTATGGCTACACCTTC. Residues: CASSVAQGTYGYTF.